These T cell receptor beta chains were read from a single sample in a study of cytomegalovirus exposure and HLA in healthy donors. Repertoires were generated with immunoSEQ multiplex PCR, while TCRdb's copy carries only in-frame clones and drops some. The table shows about 54,000 clones, with roughly 89% occurring only once. The source material was PBMCs. These TCRs come from a woman under 30 in good health and CMV-seropositive. Each CDR3 is given with its conserved first and last residue. Each record gives: CDR3 DNA, CDR3 protein, CDR3 length, V gene, J gene, clone size, D gene. D genes are given only for firm matches. Clone size, where shown, is once, few, many, or a class for clones that have expanded.

DNA: TGTGCCAGCAGTCACAACACAGGGGCAGTCGAGACCCAGTACTTC; CDR3: CASSHNTGAVETQYF; length: 15; V: TRBV28; J: TRBJ2-5; size: -; D: TRBD1
DNA: TGTGCCAGTAGTCGGGGCCAAGAGACCCAGTACTTC; CDR3: CASSRGQETQYF; length: 12; V: TRBV19; J: TRBJ2-5; size: -; D: -
DNA: TGTGCCAGTAGTATAGCCCCCCTACGTCCCACAGATACGCAGTATTTT; CDR3: CASSIAPLRPTDTQYF; length: 16; V: TRBV19; J: TRBJ2-3; size: -; D: -
DNA: TGTGCCGGAGGGGGGACAGGGGCAAACACCGGGGAGCTGTTTTTT; CDR3: CAGGGTGANTGELFF; length: 15; V: TRBV2; J: TRBJ2-2; size: -; D: TRBD1
DNA: TGTGCCAGCAGCGTAGCTTCGCAGGGGCTTGCCACTGAAGCTTTCTTT; CDR3: CASSVASQGLATEAFF; length: 16; V: TRBV9; J: TRBJ1-1; size: -; D: -
DNA: TGCGCCAGCAGCCCCAACTTTCAAGAGACCCAGTACTTC; CDR3: CASSPNFQETQYF; length: 13; V: TRBV5-1; J: TRBJ2-5; size: once; D: -
DNA: TGTGCCAGCAGCTTATTAACCCTCGCTACCACTGAAGCTTTCTTT; CDR3: CASSLLTLATTEAFF; length: 15; V: TRBV7-3; J: TRBJ1-1; size: -; D: -
DNA: TGTGCCAGTAGTATAGATCAGAGAGGGGGCCCCTCCGTTGTTACGCAGTATTTT; CDR3: CASSIDQRGGPSVVTQYF; length: 18; V: TRBV19; J: TRBJ2-3; size: -; D: TRBD1
DNA: TGTGCCAGTAGTATAGTAGTTGTACAGAAGAAAAACATTCAGTACTTC; CDR3: CASSIVVVQKKNIQYF; length: 16; V: TRBV19; J: TRBJ2-4; size: -; D: -
DNA: TGCGCCAGCAGCCAAGCGGGGGACACCGGGGAGCTGTTTTTT; CDR3: CASSQAGDTGELFF; length: 14; V: TRBV4-1; J: TRBJ2-2; size: -; D: -
DNA: TGTGCCAGCACCCTCGGGGGGGCCCGGTTCACTGAAGCTTTCTTT; CDR3: CASTLGGARFTEAFF; length: 15; V: TRBV7-8; J: TRBJ1-1; size: -; D: -
DNA: TGTGCCAGCAGCGAGGGGACAGGGATCGGTCCCTCCTACGAGCAGTACTTC; CDR3: CASSEGTGIGPSYEQYF; length: 17; V: TRBV9; J: TRBJ2-7; size: -; D: TRBD1
DNA: TGCGCCAGCAGCCAACGGCCTCAAGCTGGAGACATTCAGTACTTC; CDR3: CASSQRPQAGDIQYF; length: 15; V: TRBV4-1; J: TRBJ2-4; size: -; D: -
DNA: TGTGCCAGTAAAGACAGGTCGCCGTATGGCTACACCTTC; CDR3: CASKDRSPYGYTF; length: 13; V: TRBV19; J: TRBJ1-2; size: -; D: -
DNA: TGTGCCAGCAGTACTGCAGGGGGCGAACAGCCCCAGCATTTT; CDR3: CASSTAGGEQPQHF; length: 14; V: TRBV28; J: TRBJ1-5; size: -; D: TRBD1
DNA: TGTGCCAGCAGTGAACGGGGACAGGGGACGCGCTACACCTTC; CDR3: CASSERGQGTRYTF; length: 14; V: TRBV2; J: TRBJ1-2; size: -; D: TRBD1
DNA: TGTGCCAGCAGTTACTCGATGGGAGAGGGAAATGAGCAGTTCTTC; CDR3: CASSYSMGEGNEQFF; length: 15; V: TRBV6-6; J: TRBJ2-1; size: -; D: -
DNA: TGTGCCAGCAGCGAACGACTAGCGGGGGGGCGGGAGACCCAGTACTTC; CDR3: CASSERLAGGRETQYF; length: 16; V: TRBV7-2; J: TRBJ2-5; size: -; D: TRBD2
DNA: TGCGCCAGCAGCCATGGGGACAGGAACACAGATACGCAGTATTTT; CDR3: CASSHGDRNTDTQYF; length: 15; V: TRBV5-1; J: TRBJ2-3; size: -; D: TRBD1
DNA: TGCGCCAGCAGCTCGGGACAGGGAGAGTACGAGCAGTACTTC; CDR3: CASSSGQGEYEQYF; length: 14; V: TRBV5-1; J: TRBJ2-7; size: few; D: TRBD1
DNA: TGCGCCAGCAGCTTGAAGGGGTCCCGCACAGATACGCAGTATTTT; CDR3: CASSLKGSRTDTQYF; length: 15; V: TRBV5-1; J: TRBJ2-3; size: -; D: -
DNA: TGTGCCAGCGGAGAGAACACCGGGGAGCTGTTTTTT; CDR3: CASGENTGELFF; length: 12; V: TRBV11-2; J: TRBJ2-2; size: -; D: -
DNA: TGTGCCAGCAGCGTAGGCGGCAGGGGGCCATACAATGAGCAGTTCTTC; CDR3: CASSVGGRGPYNEQFF; length: 16; V: TRBV9; J: TRBJ2-1; size: once; D: TRBD1
DNA: TGTGCCAGCAGACGCACTCCCACCTACAATGAGCAGTTCTTC; CDR3: CASRRTPTYNEQFF; length: 14; V: TRBV6-1; J: TRBJ2-1; size: -; D: -
DNA: TGTGCCAGCAGCTCGGGAAATGCAAGGGAAAAACTGTTTTTT; CDR3: CASSSGNAREKLFF; length: 14; V: TRBV7-9; J: TRBJ1-4; size: -; D: -